These 16 T cell receptor beta chains came from one sample sequenced in a study of read filtering for tumor transcriptome and immune sequencing. From approximately 430 ng of RNA, a library with molecular barcoded alpha/delta and beta/gamma adaptors was made. TCRdb processed the reads anew with MiXCR; each CDR3 protein has one entry. The sample lists about 62,000 distinct CDR3 sequences, roughly a fifth occurring once. Sequencing used a population of CD138-negative cells sorted from bone marrow. The receptors were sampled from a donor at least 40 years old with multiple myeloma.

This clonotype has a count of ten or more. V usage is TRBV15 and J usage is TRBJ2-1, with 7 bases that match TRBD2. Germline CDR1 reads LNHNV; CDR2 reads YYDKDF (reference sequence). V lost 0 bases and J lost 4; bases outside the gene matches: 6. The CDR3 has 16 amino acids. Written as DNA, the CDR3 is TGTGCCACCAGCAGAGATGGGCAGGGAGGGTACAATGAGCAGTTCTTC. Encoded protein: CATSRDGQGGYNEQFF.

In this sample, this clonotype turned up many times. The V and J genes are TRBV20-1 and TRBJ1-6; 10 bases align to TRBD1. In germline, CDR1 is DFQATT, CDR2 SNEGSKA (reference sequence). The V gene end was trimmed by 1 base and the J gene end by 8 bases; junction bases not matched to a gene: 14. This CDR3 comprises 18 residues. The CDR3 spells CSARGREGQGSLDSPLHF. The CDR3 DNA reads TGCAGTGCTAGAGGGCGGGAGGGACAGGGGAGTTTGGATTCACCCCTCCACTTT.

In its sample, this clonotype was seen many times. The chain links TRBV7-9 to TRBJ1-1; D remains unclear. Germline CDR1 and CDR2: SEHNR and FQNEAQ (reference sequence). CDR3 size: 13 residues. V lost 2 bases, J lost 6 bases, and 10 bases lay in between. The CDR3 reads CASSLSGNPEAFF. The CDR3 coding sequence is TGTGCCAGCAGCTTAAGCGGGAATCCTGAAGCTTTCTTT.

This clonotype was recorded many times. This rearrangement joins TRBV30 to TRBJ2-6, with TRBD1 identical over 8 bases. There are 16 residues in the CDR3. J gave up 0 bases and V 5 bases, and 6 bases lay outside the gene matches. Germline V gives CDR1 GTSNPN, CDR2 SVGIG (reference sequence). CDR3 amino acids: CAWAGTGVSGANVLTF. DNA of the CDR3: TGTGCCTGGGCCGGGACAGGAGTCTCTGGGGCCAACGTCCTGACTTTC.

Remarks on this clonotype: A read error may account for a junction end that differs from germline. The CDR3 coding sequence is TGCAGCGTAGAAGCGGGAGGGCCTCGGTACGAGCAGTACTTC. Translated: CSVEAGGPRYEQYF. The rearrangement uses TRBV29-1 and TRBJ2-7; 10 nucleotides align to TRBD2. This CDR3 comprises 14 residues. The germline V gene has CDR1 SQVTM and CDR2 ANQGSEA.

This clonotype was found many times. V is TRBV28 and J is TRBJ2-2; D is unclear. The CDR3 extends over 17 amino acids. Germline V gene sequence: CDR1 MDHEN, CDR2 SYDVKM. Trimming took 7 bases from V and 1 from J, leaving 19 bases between them. CDR3 loop: CASTTSLLTQNTGELFF. In DNA form, the CDR3 reads TGTGCCAGCACCACAAGCTTACTAACCCAGAACACCGGGGAGCTGTTTTTT. Combining the CDR3 with reference TRBV28 and TRBJ2-2 gives the whole variable domain DVKVTQSSRYLVKRTGEKVFLECVQDMDHENMFWYRQDPGLGLRLIYFSYDVKMKEKGDIPEGYSVSREKKERFSLILESASTNQTSMYLCASTTSLLTQNTGELFFGEGSRLTVL.

This clonotype was recorded many times. The genes are TRBV12-3 or TRBV12-4 and TRBJ2-6; no definite D call. The CDR3 has 12 residues. The V gene lost 10 bases and the J gene lost 1 base, with 5 bases spanning the gap. As DNA, the CDR3 is TGTGCCACCGGTTCTGGGGCCAACGTCCTGACTTTC. Translated: CATGSGANVLTF.

There are many counts of this clonotype. The genes are TRBV6-2 or TRBV6-3 and TRBJ2-2, with D perhaps TRBD2 (6 bases). The CDR3 covers 13 residues. V was shortened by 5 bases and J by 5 bases, with 9 bases between the two germline ends. Per the germline V gene, CDR1 is MNHEY and CDR2 is SVGEGT. CDR3 sequence (DNA): TGTGCCAGCAGTCGGGACTTTACCGGGGAGCTGTTTTTT. Residues: CASSRDFTGELFF.

Many counts were recorded for this clonotype. The CDR3 region has the DNA TGTGCCAGCAGTTTCGGAGGGACAGGGGGTACTGAAGCTTTCTTT. Encoded protein: CASSFGGTGGTEAFF. V gene TRBV12-3 or TRBV12-4 combines with J gene TRBJ1-1; 11 bases match TRBD1. This CDR3 region has 15 residues. V lost 3 bases to trimming and J lost 5 bases; unmatched junction nucleotides: 5.

This clonotype was seen repeatedly, ten times or more. The chain combines TRBV20-1 with TRBJ2-5, with a weak D call TRBD1 (6 bases). The CDR3 sequence is 14 residues long. Germline V gives CDR1 DFQATT, CDR2 SNEGSKA (reference sequence). Trimming stripped 1 base from V and 4 bases from J, with 13 bases between. The CDR3 coding sequence is TGCAGTGCTAGAGGGACAGACCGGCTAGAGACCCAGTACTTC. This codes for CSARGTDRLETQYF.

This clonotype occurred many times. The rearrangement uses TRBV28 and TRBJ2-5, with 7 bases lining up with TRBD1. Trimming removed 6 bases from V and 3 bases from J; junction bases left unmatched: 4. Germline loops: CDR1 MDHEN, CDR2 SYDVKM. CDR3 length: 13 amino acids. The CDR3 DNA sequence: TGTGCCAGCAGGGGACAGAGAAAAGAGACCCAGTACTTC. Residues: CASRGQRKETQYF.

Remarks on this clonotype: This is likely a read error, given that the CDR3 carries no conserved phenylalanine or tryptophan at its end. V is TRBV5-5 and J is TRBJ2-1, with 8 bases aligning to TRBD2. Germline V CDR1 and CDR2: SGHKS, YYEKEE (reference sequence). V gave up 5 bases and J gave up 3 bases; unmatched junction bases: 7. This CDR3 spans 15 amino acids. For the CDR3, the DNA is TGTGCCAGCAGTCTACTAGCGGTGGACTACAATGAGCAGTTCTTA. Translated, it gives CASSLLAVDYNEQFL.

Many counts were recorded for this clonotype. This chain links TRBV7-9 with TRBJ2-1; a weak D match, TRBD2 (6 bases). Germline V gene sequence: CDR1 SEHNR, CDR2 FQNEAQ (reference sequence). The CDR3 is 17 residues long. The V end lost 5 bases, the J end lost 0 bases, and 17 bases lay between the germline ends. The CDR3 nucleotides read TGTGCCAGCAGCCCCCTCCCGGGGGAGAGCTCCTACAATGAGCAGTTCTTC. This encodes CASSPLPGESSYNEQFF.

As for this clonotype: A read error is possible here, since a much larger clone lies one base away. V gene TRBV20-1 combines with J gene TRBJ2-3; D gene ambiguous. The germline CDR1 and CDR2 sequences are DFQATT and SNEGSKA (reference sequence). The CDR3 sequence is 14 residues long. CDR3 sequence (DNA): TGCAGTGCTAGCTCCAGGTTTCGAACAGCTACGCAGTATTTT. This encodes CSASSRFRTATQYF.

This clonotype was seen repeatedly, ten times or more. This chain joins TRBV5-5 and TRBJ2-1; maybe TRBD2 (7 bases). The V end was cut by 1 base, the J end by 0 bases, with 11 bases between. The length of the CDR3 is 16 residues. CDR1 and CDR2 from the germline V gene are SGHKS and YYEKEE (reference sequence). The CDR3 loop is CASSLMGGGSYNEQFF. The CDR3 DNA reads TGTGCCAGCAGCTTGATGGGAGGGGGCTCCTACAATGAGCAGTTCTTC.

This clonotype has at least ten counts. The V gene is TRBV29-1, the J gene TRBJ2-5, with D unresolved. The CDR3 loop spans 12 amino acids. V gave up 3 bases and J gave up 0 bases, with 5 bases separating them. Looked up from germline, CDR1 is SQVTM and CDR2 is ANQGSEA. The CDR3 bases are TGCAGCGTTGACGACAACCAAGAGACCCAGTACTTC. This gives the protein CSVDDNQETQYF.